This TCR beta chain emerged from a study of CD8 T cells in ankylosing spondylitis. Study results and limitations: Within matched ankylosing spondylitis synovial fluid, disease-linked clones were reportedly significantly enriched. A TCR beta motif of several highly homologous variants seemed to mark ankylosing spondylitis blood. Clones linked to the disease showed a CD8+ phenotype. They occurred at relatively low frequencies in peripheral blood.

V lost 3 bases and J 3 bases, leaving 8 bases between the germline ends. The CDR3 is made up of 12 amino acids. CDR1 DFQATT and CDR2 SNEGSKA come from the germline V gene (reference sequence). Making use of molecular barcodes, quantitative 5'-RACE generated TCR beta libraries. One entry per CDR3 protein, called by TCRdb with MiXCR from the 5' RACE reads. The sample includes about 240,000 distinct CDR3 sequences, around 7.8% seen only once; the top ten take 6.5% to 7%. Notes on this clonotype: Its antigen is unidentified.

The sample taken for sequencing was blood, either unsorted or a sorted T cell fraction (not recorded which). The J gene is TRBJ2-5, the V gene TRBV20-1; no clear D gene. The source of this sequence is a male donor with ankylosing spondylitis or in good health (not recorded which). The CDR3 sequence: CSARMQEETQYF. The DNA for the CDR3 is TGCAGTGCTAGGATGCAGGAAGAGACCCAGTACTTC.